This T cell receptor beta chain originates from a study of Tregs in tolerant kidney transplant recipients. Whole-study findings and limits: Biological reproducibility was not directly addressed in this study. Nucleotide sequences could not be compared across some patients' samples due to primer changes.

Related graft donors supplied nonmyeloablative bone marrow transplants, and mixed chimerism was transient. Unstimulated Tregs (CD4+CD25+CD127-) and CD4+CD25- non-Tregs were sorted from PBMCs. V trimming: 4 bases; J trimming: 0 bases; junction bases outside the gene matches: 3. In germline, CDR1 is MNHNS, CDR2 SASEGT. This CDR3 is 16 amino acids long. TCRdb's table, derived via immunoSEQ multiplex PCR, lists solely in-frame clones and lacks some. This sample's table reports about 23,000 clones. A note on this clone: What it binds is unknown. The CDR3 end is not reached by the read, which stops 3 residues before it; the germline J gene fills it in.

The receptor was derived from a human patient who received a combined kidney and bone marrow transplant. Some of the T cells might come from the graft donor. The chain recombines TRBV6-1 with TRBJ2-4, with 10 bases fitting TRBD1. The specimen was CD4+ T cells from blood (PBMCs), collected 6 months after the transplant. CDR3 amino acids: CASSVGQGGAKNIQYF. Partial CDR3 DNA: TGTGCCAGCAGTGTCGGACAGGGGGGAGCCAAAAACATT.